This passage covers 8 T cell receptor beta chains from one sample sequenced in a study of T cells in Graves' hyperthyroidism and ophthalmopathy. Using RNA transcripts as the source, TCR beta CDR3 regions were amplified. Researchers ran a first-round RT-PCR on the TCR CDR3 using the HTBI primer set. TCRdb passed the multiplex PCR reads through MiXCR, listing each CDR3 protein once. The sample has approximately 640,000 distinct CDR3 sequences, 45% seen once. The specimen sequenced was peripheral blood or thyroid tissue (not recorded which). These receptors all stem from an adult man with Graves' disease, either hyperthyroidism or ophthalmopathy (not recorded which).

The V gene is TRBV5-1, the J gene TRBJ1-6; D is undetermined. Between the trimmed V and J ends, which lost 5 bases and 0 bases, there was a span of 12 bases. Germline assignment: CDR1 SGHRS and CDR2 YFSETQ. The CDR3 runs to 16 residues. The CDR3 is CASRNSLSSYNSPLHF. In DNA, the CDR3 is TGCGCCAGCAGAAACAGCCTGAGCTCCTATAATTCACCCCTCCACTTT.

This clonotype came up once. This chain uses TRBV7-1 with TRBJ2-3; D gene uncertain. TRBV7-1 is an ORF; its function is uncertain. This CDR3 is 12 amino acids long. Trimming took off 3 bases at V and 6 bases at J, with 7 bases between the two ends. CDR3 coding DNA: TGTGCCAGCAGCTCCCCCCGCGATACGCAGTATTTT. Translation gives CASSSPRDTQYF.

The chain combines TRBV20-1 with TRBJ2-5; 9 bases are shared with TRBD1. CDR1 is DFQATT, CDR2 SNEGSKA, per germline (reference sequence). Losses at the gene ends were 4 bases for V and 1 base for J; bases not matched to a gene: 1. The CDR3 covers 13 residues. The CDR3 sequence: CSATTGGQETQYF. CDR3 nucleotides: TGCAGTGCTACGACAGGGGGCCAAGAGACCCAGTACTTC.

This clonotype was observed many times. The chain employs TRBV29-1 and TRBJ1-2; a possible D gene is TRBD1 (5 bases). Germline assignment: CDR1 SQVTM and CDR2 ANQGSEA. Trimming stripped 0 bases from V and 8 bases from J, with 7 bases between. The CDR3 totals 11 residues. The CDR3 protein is CSVEDREGYTF. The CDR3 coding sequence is TGCAGCGTTGAAGACAGGGAAGGCTACACCTTC.

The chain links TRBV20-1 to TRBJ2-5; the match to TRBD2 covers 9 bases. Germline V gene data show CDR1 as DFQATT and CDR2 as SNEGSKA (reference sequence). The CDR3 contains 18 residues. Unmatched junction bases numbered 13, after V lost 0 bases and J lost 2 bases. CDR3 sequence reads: CSARDWASGTTIQETQYF. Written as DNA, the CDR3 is TGCAGTGCTAGAGATTGGGCTAGCGGGACGACAATACAAGAGACCCAGTACTTC.

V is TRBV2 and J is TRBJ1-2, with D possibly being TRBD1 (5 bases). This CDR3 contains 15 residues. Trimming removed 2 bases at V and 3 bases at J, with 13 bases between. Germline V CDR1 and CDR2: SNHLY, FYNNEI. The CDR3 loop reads CASSERRGFDYGYTF. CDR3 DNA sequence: TGTGCCAGCAGTGAAAGAAGGGGTTTCGACTATGGCTACACCTTC.

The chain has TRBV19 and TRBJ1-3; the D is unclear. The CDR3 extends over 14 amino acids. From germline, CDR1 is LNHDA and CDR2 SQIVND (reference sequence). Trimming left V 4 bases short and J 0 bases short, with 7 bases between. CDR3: CASSKASSGNTIYF. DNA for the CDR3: TGTGCCAGTAGTAAGGCCTCCTCTGGAAACACCATATATTTT.

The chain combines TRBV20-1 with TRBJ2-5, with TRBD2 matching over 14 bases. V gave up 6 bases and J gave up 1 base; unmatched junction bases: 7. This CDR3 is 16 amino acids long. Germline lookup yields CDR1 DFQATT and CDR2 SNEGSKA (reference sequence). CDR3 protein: CSARTSGGPVQETQYF. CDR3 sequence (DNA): TGCAGTGCAAGGACTAGCGGGGGGCCGGTCCAAGAGACCCAGTACTTC.